This is a list of T cell receptor beta chains from one sample in a study of Ad26.COV2.S vaccination and SARS-CoV-2 variants. The data were produced by immunoSEQ multiplex PCR, yet TCRdb's version contains in-frame clones alone and is incomplete. The sample consists of about 420,000 clones, roughly 90% of them appearing once. The sample was peripheral blood, taken in a trial of Ad26.COV2.S vaccine versus placebo. The receptors derive from a person aged 18-60 years who received the Ad26.COV2.S COVID-19 vaccine or a placebo. Both conserved end residues are part of each CDR3. Fields, in order: V gene, D gene, J gene, clone size, CDR3 protein, CDR3 DNA. D genes are given only for firm matches. Clone size appears in some rows only: once, few, many, or a class for an expanded clone.

V: TRBV19; D: -; J: TRBJ2-3; size: -; CDR3: CASSTSRGTQGYF; DNA: TGTGCCAGTAGTACAAGTAGGGGGACACAAGGTTATTTT
V: TRBV28; D: -; J: TRBJ2-7; size: -; CDR3: CASSSRSYEQYF; DNA: TGTGCCAGCAGTTCTCGCTCCTACGAGCAGTACTTC
V: TRBV5-6; D: -; J: TRBJ2-2; size: once; CDR3: CASSLPRVDTGELFF; DNA: TGTGCCAGCAGCTTGCCCAGGGTTGACACCGGGGAGCTGTTTTTT
V: TRBV5-4; D: -; J: TRBJ2-6; size: -; CDR3: CASSRTLSGANVLTF; DNA: TGTGCCAGCAGCAGGACCCTCTCTGGGGCCAACGTCCTGACTTTC
V: TRBV6-2/TRBV6-3; D: -; J: TRBJ1-2; size: -; CDR3: CASSYGAGYGYTF; DNA: TGTGCCAGCAGTTACGGGGCAGGCTATGGCTACACCTTC
V: TRBV4-3; D: TRBD2; J: TRBJ2-3; size: -; CDR3: CASSQSLLAGVSTDTQYF; DNA: TGCGCCAGCAGTCAGTCGCTATTAGCGGGGGTGAGCACAGATACGCAGTATTTT
V: TRBV11-3; D: TRBD1; J: TRBJ2-7; size: -; CDR3: CASSFLILGTAHMPYEQYF; DNA: TGTGCCAGCAGCTTCTTAATCCTCGGGACAGCCCACATGCCCTACGAGCAGTACTTC
V: TRBV2; D: -; J: TRBJ1-6; size: -; CDR3: CASSSISYNSPLHF; DNA: TGTGCCAGCAGCTCGATTTCGTATAATTCACCCCTCCACTTT
V: TRBV30; D: TRBD1; J: TRBJ2-1; size: -; CDR3: CACQNPGQGDQQFF; DNA: TGTGCCTGCCAGAATCCGGGACAGGGGGACCAGCAGTTCTTC
V: TRBV28; D: TRBD1; J: TRBJ2-1; size: -; CDR3: CASSLWTGAYNEQFF; DNA: TGTGCCAGCAGTCTTTGGACAGGGGCTTACAATGAGCAGTTCTTC
V: TRBV6-5; D: -; J: TRBJ2-7; size: -; CDR3: CASSYSDLYEQYF; DNA: TGTGCCAGCAGTTATTCGGACCTCTACGAGCAGTACTTC
V: TRBV5-4; D: -; J: TRBJ2-7; size: -; CDR3: CASSLGGYEQYF; DNA: TGTGCCAGCAGCTTGGGTGGGTACGAGCAGTACTTC
V: TRBV7-2; D: -; J: TRBJ2-3; size: -; CDR3: CASSLSGTAHHTQYF; DNA: TGTGCCAGCAGCTTGTCTGGGACCGCACACCATACGCAGTATTTT
V: TRBV14; D: TRBD1; J: TRBJ1-6; size: -; CDR3: CASSQRQGGSPLHF; DNA: TGTGCCAGCAGCCAAAGACAGGGGGGCTCACCCCTCCACTTT
V: TRBV7-6; D: -; J: TRBJ2-7; size: -; CDR3: CASSFRDSPSYEQYF; DNA: TGTGCCAGCAGCTTCCGGGACTCTCCTTCCTACGAGCAGTACTTC
V: TRBV5-1; D: -; J: TRBJ1-4; size: -; CDR3: CASSLDGRYGATNEKLFF; DNA: TGCGCCAGCAGCTTGGACGGACGCTATGGGGCAACTAATGAAAAACTGTTTTTT
V: TRBV19; D: TRBD2; J: TRBJ2-1; size: -; CDR3: CASSIGSGVTYNEQFF; DNA: TGTGCCAGTAGTATAGGCAGCGGGGTCACCTACAATGAGCAGTTCTTC
V: TRBV5-4; D: -; J: TRBJ1-4; size: -; CDR3: CASSLAPGSATNEKLFF; DNA: TGTGCCAGCAGCTTGGCCCCGGGCAGCGCAACTAATGAAAAACTGTTTTTT
V: TRBV11-2; D: -; J: TRBJ1-1; size: -; CDR3: CASSHQGFMNTEAFF; DNA: TGTGCCAGCAGCCACCAGGGGTTTATGAACACTGAAGCTTTCTTT
V: TRBV29-1; D: TRBD2; J: TRBJ2-1; size: -; CDR3: CSVDGLAGGYNEQFF; DNA: TGCAGCGTTGACGGACTAGCGGGGGGGTACAATGAGCAGTTCTTC
V: TRBV6-5; D: -; J: TRBJ1-1; size: -; CDR3: CASSWGLNTEAFF; DNA: TGTGCCAGCAGCTGGGGACTTAACACTGAAGCTTTCTTT
V: TRBV6-5; D: -; J: TRBJ1-6; size: -; CDR3: CASSYSIDSPLHF; DNA: TGTGCCAGCAGTTACTCTATAGATTCACCCCTCCACTTT
V: TRBV6-2/TRBV6-3; D: -; J: TRBJ2-5; size: -; CDR3: CASSYSLEGQETQYF; DNA: TGTGCCAGCAGTTACTCCCTAGAGGGCCAAGAGACCCAGTACTTC
V: TRBV4-3; D: TRBD1; J: TRBJ2-5; size: -; CDR3: CASSQGWGQGAETQYF; DNA: TGCGCCAGCAGCCAAGGGTGGGGACAGGGGGCGGAGACCCAGTACTTC
V: TRBV6-5; D: -; J: TRBJ1-5; size: once; CDR3: CASRPEGYNQPQHF; DNA: TGTGCCAGCAGGCCTGAGGGTTACAATCAGCCCCAGCATTTT
V: TRBV19; D: -; J: TRBJ1-3; size: -; CDR3: CASLLFSGNTIYF; DNA: TGTGCCAGTCTCCTCTTCTCTGGAAACACCATATATTTT
V: TRBV19; D: TRBD1; J: TRBJ2-1; size: -; CDR3: CASSKGANRYNEQFF; DNA: TGTGCCAGTAGTAAGGGGGCGAATCGGTACAATGAGCAGTTCTTC
V: TRBV3-1/TRBV3-2; D: -; J: TRBJ1-5; size: -; CDR3: CASSQGQQNQPQHF; DNA: TGTGCCAGCAGCCAAGGACAGCAGAATCAGCCCCAGCATTTT
V: TRBV10-1; D: -; J: TRBJ2-7; size: -; CDR3: CASSEGYPYEQYF; DNA: TGCGCCAGCAGTGAGGGGTACCCCTACGAGCAGTACTTC
V: TRBV7-9; D: -; J: TRBJ2-2; size: -; CDR3: CASSLPSRVKAGELFF; DNA: TGTGCCAGCAGCTTACCGAGCAGGGTAAAGGCCGGGGAGCTGTTTTTT
V: TRBV9; D: TRBD1; J: TRBJ2-1; size: -; CDR3: CASSVARGQGPNEQFF; DNA: TGTGCCAGCAGCGTAGCTCGCGGACAGGGGCCCAATGAGCAGTTCTTC
V: TRBV27; D: -; J: TRBJ1-3; size: -; CDR3: CASREGHSGNTIYF; DNA: TGTGCCAGCAGGGAAGGACACTCTGGAAACACCATATATTTT
V: TRBV10-3; D: TRBD2; J: TRBJ2-7; size: -; CDR3: CAISASGYEQYF; DNA: TGTGCCATCTCGGCTAGCGGGTACGAGCAGTACTTC
V: TRBV30; D: -; J: TRBJ2-3; size: -; CDR3: CACTLAGGDTQYF; DNA: TGTGCCTGCACCTTAGCTGGGGGAGATACGCAGTATTTT
V: TRBV5-1; D: TRBD2; J: TRBJ2-3; size: -; CDR3: CASSAWFGGGGTDTQYF; DNA: TGCGCCAGCAGCGCCTGGTTTGGCGGGGGGGGCACAGATACGCAGTATTTT
V: TRBV6-2/TRBV6-3; D: -; J: TRBJ2-1; size: -; CDR3: CASSLRMDARYNEQFF; DNA: TGTGCCAGCAGTTTGCGTATGGACGCCCGATACAATGAGCAGTTCTTC
V: TRBV6-1; D: TRBD2; J: TRBJ2-3; size: -; CDR3: CASSDGGAPDTQYF; DNA: TGTGCCAGCAGTGACGGGGGGGCCCCAGATACGCAGTATTTT
V: TRBV7-6; D: -; J: TRBJ2-7; size: -; CDR3: CASSSHRAGDTRSYEQYF; DNA: TGTGCCAGCAGCTCACATCGGGCAGGGGACACGCGCTCCTACGAGCAGTACTTC
V: TRBV6-4; D: -; J: TRBJ1-3; size: -; CDR3: CASSDGGDRDSGNTIYF; DNA: TGTGCCAGCAGCGACGGGGGAGACAGAGACTCTGGAAACACCATATATTTT
V: TRBV5-4; D: TRBD2; J: TRBJ2-6; size: -; CDR3: CASSSRLAGSSGANVLTF; DNA: TGTGCCAGCAGCAGCCGACTAGCGGGGTCATCTGGGGCCAACGTCCTGACTTTC
V: TRBV12-3/TRBV12-4; D: TRBD1; J: TRBJ2-3; size: once; CDR3: CASRPDRGTQYF; DNA: TGTGCCAGCAGACCAGACAGGGGTACGCAGTATTTT
V: TRBV28; D: TRBD1; J: TRBJ2-7; size: -; CDR3: CASSLGGTGSYEQYF; DNA: TGTGCCAGCAGTTTAGGAGGGACAGGGTCCTACGAGCAGTACTTC
V: TRBV6-2/TRBV6-3; D: -; J: TRBJ1-1; size: -; CDR3: CASSYLGRRTEAFF; DNA: TGTGCCAGCAGTTACCTTGGACGGAGGACTGAAGCTTTCTTT
V: TRBV3-1/TRBV3-2; D: -; J: TRBJ2-5; size: -; CDR3: CASSPQGSGTQYF; DNA: TGTGCCAGCAGCCCCCAGGGGTCCGGGACCCAGTACTTC
V: TRBV6-2/TRBV6-3; D: -; J: TRBJ2-3; size: once; CDR3: CASSYPDSTDTQYF; DNA: TGTGCCAGCAGTTACCCGGACTCTACAGATACGCAGTATTTT
V: TRBV5-1; D: TRBD1; J: TRBJ2-7; size: -; CDR3: CASSSGTALYEQYF; DNA: TGCGCCAGCAGCTCCGGGACAGCTCTCTACGAGCAGTACTTC
V: TRBV6-2/TRBV6-3; D: -; J: TRBJ2-2; size: -; CDR3: CASSLLGPVNTGELFF; DNA: TGTGCCAGCAGCCTCCTGGGACCCGTAAACACCGGGGAGCTGTTTTTT
V: TRBV20-1; D: -; J: TRBJ2-5; size: -; CDR3: CSAGDTGTQYF; DNA: TGCAGTGCTGGGGACACGGGGACCCAGTACTTC
V: TRBV7-3; D: -; J: TRBJ2-5; size: -; CDR3: CASSRSGVQETQYF; DNA: TGTGCCAGCAGCCGATCCGGGGTCCAAGAGACCCAGTACTTC
V: TRBV3-1/TRBV3-2; D: -; J: TRBJ2-7; size: few; CDR3: CASSHPGYEQYF; DNA: TGTGCCAGCAGCCACCCAGGGTACGAGCAGTACTTC
V: TRBV5-1; D: -; J: TRBJ2-1; size: -; CDR3: CASSLGRDYSYNEQFF; DNA: TGCGCCAGCAGCTTGGGCAGGGATTACTCCTACAATGAGCAGTTCTTC
V: TRBV27; D: TRBD1; J: TRBJ2-7; size: -; CDR3: CASSLRAGGPYEQYF; DNA: TGTGCCAGCAGTTTACGGGCAGGGGGTCCCTACGAGCAGTACTTC
V: TRBV7-2; D: TRBD2; J: TRBJ2-7; size: -; CDR3: CASSLSGGAYEQYF; DNA: TGTGCCAGCAGCCTTAGCGGGGGGGCCTACGAGCAGTACTTC
V: TRBV7-6; D: -; J: TRBJ1-1; size: once; CDR3: CASSLQFSSNTEAFF; DNA: TGTGCCAGCAGCTTACAGTTCAGTTCGAACACTGAAGCTTTCTTT
V: TRBV6-5; D: -; J: TRBJ2-5; size: -; CDR3: CASSYSGVRGTQYF; DNA: TGTGCCAGCAGTTACTCCGGGGTCCGCGGGACCCAGTACTTC
V: TRBV29-1; D: -; J: TRBJ1-4; size: -; CDR3: CSVRDPNEKLFF; DNA: TGCAGCGTTCGGGATCCTAATGAAAAACTGTTTTTT
V: TRBV7-2; D: -; J: TRBJ1-6; size: few; CDR3: CASSTYRISPLHF; DNA: TGTGCCAGCAGCACATACAGGATTTCACCCCTCCACTTT
V: TRBV2; D: -; J: TRBJ1-2; size: -; CDR3: CASSIDKSTPYTF; DNA: TGTGCCAGCAGTATCGACAAATCAACCCCCTACACCTTC
V: TRBV29-1; D: -; J: TRBJ1-1; size: -; CDR3: CSVEGPPWEGRVSEAFF; DNA: TGCAGCGTTGAAGGCCCGCCATGGGAGGGGCGGGTAAGTGAAGCTTTCTTT